This is a list of T cell receptor beta chains from one sample in a study of Graves' ophthalmopathy and Graves' hyperthyroidism. TCRdb analysed the multiplex PCR reads with MiXCR anew, one entry per CDR3 protein. The sample carries around 1,000,000 distinct CDR3 sequences, about 38% recorded once. Material for sequencing was peripheral blood or thyroid tissue (not recorded which). The receptors come from an adult man with Graves' hyperthyroidism. The CDR3 runs from the conserved cysteine through the conserved F or W. D genes are given only for firm matches. A row's size may be missing; if present it is once, few, many or a size class.

j_call: TRBJ2-7
v_call: TRBV2
d_call: TRBD2
clone_size: NA
cdr3_nt: TGTGCCAGCGGGGGACTAGGACCCTACGAGCAGTACTTC
cdr3_aa: CASGGLGPYEQYF

j_call: TRBJ2-2
v_call: TRBV7-2
d_call: NA
clone_size: many
cdr3_nt: TGTGCCAGCAGCTTAGTACTTGGTCGGAGCACCGGGGAGCTGTTTTTT
cdr3_aa: CASSLVLGRSTGELFF

j_call: TRBJ1-1
v_call: TRBV15
d_call: NA
clone_size: many
cdr3_nt: TGTGCCACCAGCAGCTCCGAAACTGAAGCTTTCTTT
cdr3_aa: CATSSSETEAFF

j_call: TRBJ1-5
v_call: TRBV6-1
d_call: NA
clone_size: few
cdr3_nt: TGTGCCAGCAGCACCGGGACGGATCAAGAGACCCAGCATTTT
cdr3_aa: CASSTGTDQETQHF

j_call: TRBJ2-2
v_call: TRBV5-1
d_call: TRBD1
clone_size: few
cdr3_nt: TGCGCCAGCAGAAGGACAGGGACTAACACCGGGGAGCTGTTTTTT
cdr3_aa: CASRRTGTNTGELFF

j_call: TRBJ1-4
v_call: TRBV19
d_call: NA
clone_size: many
cdr3_nt: TGTGCCAGTAGTAACTCCGGGACATATATTGGAAAACTGTTTTTT
cdr3_aa: CASSNSGTYIGKLFF

j_call: TRBJ1-3
v_call: TRBV29-1
d_call: NA
clone_size: many
cdr3_nt: TGCAGCGTTCGGGTAGAGGCTGGAAACACCATATATTTT
cdr3_aa: CSVRVEAGNTIYF

j_call: TRBJ2-5
v_call: TRBV24-1
d_call: NA
clone_size: NA
cdr3_nt: TGTGCCACGGGAACCGATCAGGGGAAGGGAGAGACCCAGTACTTC
cdr3_aa: CATGTDQGKGETQYF

j_call: TRBJ2-6
v_call: TRBV2
d_call: NA
clone_size: many
cdr3_nt: TGTGCCAGCAGTAGGGTGATGATCTCTGGGGCCAACGTCCTGACTTTC
cdr3_aa: CASSRVMISGANVLTF

j_call: TRBJ2-7
v_call: TRBV5-1
d_call: NA
clone_size: once
cdr3_nt: TGCGCCAGCAGCTTGGGTAGGGCCTACGAGCGGTACTTC
cdr3_aa: CASSLGRAYERYF

j_call: TRBJ2-7
v_call: TRBV2
d_call: NA
clone_size: NA
cdr3_nt: TGTGCCAGCAGTGAACTTCGTACCAGCCCTACGGAGCAGTACTTC
cdr3_aa: CASSELRTSPTEQYF

j_call: TRBJ2-5
v_call: TRBV12-3/TRBV12-4
d_call: NA
clone_size: many
cdr3_nt: TGTGCCAGCAGTTGGTCGTGGAACGGGGAAGAGACCCAGTACTTC
cdr3_aa: CASSWSWNGEETQYF

j_call: TRBJ2-5
v_call: TRBV7-6
d_call: NA
clone_size: NA
cdr3_nt: TGTGCCAGCAGCTCCTCGCAGGGACGGTTCGAGACCCAGTACTTC
cdr3_aa: CASSSSQGRFETQYF

j_call: TRBJ1-4
v_call: TRBV10-3
d_call: NA
clone_size: NA
cdr3_nt: TGTGCCATCAAAGGACAGCGCGAAAATGAAAAACTGTTTTTT
cdr3_aa: CAIKGQRENEKLFF

j_call: TRBJ2-7
v_call: TRBV20-1
d_call: NA
clone_size: many
cdr3_nt: TGCAGTGCTAGTTGGACTGGAAGGGAGGTGGAGCAGTACTTC
cdr3_aa: CSASWTGREVEQYF

j_call: TRBJ2-2
v_call: TRBV15
d_call: NA
clone_size: NA
cdr3_nt: TGTGCCACCAGCAGCTTGGACACCGGGGAGCTGTTTTTT
cdr3_aa: CATSSLDTGELFF

j_call: TRBJ2-5
v_call: TRBV10-2
d_call: NA
clone_size: many
cdr3_nt: TGCGCCAGCAGTGAGCGGGTGGAGACCCAGTACTTC
cdr3_aa: CASSERVETQYF

j_call: TRBJ2-7
v_call: TRBV10-3
d_call: TRBD1
clone_size: once
cdr3_nt: TGTGCCATCAGTGCTAGAGACACCCGGGACAGGGTATACGAGCAGTACTTC
cdr3_aa: CAISARDTRDRVYEQYF

j_call: TRBJ1-5
v_call: TRBV4-3
d_call: NA
clone_size: few
cdr3_nt: TGCGCCAGCAGCCAAGACAGGGGAGGCGATCAGCCCCAGCATTTT
cdr3_aa: CASSQDRGGDQPQHF

j_call: TRBJ1-1
v_call: TRBV20-1
d_call: NA
clone_size: many
cdr3_nt: TGCAGTGCTTTACAGGGTTCCTCGAACACTGAAGCTTTCTTT
cdr3_aa: CSALQGSSNTEAFF

j_call: TRBJ2-2
v_call: TRBV19
d_call: NA
clone_size: many
cdr3_nt: TGTGCCAGTAGTATATTGGCAGTGAACACCGGGGAGCTGTTTTTT
cdr3_aa: CASSILAVNTGELFF

j_call: TRBJ2-5
v_call: TRBV6-5
d_call: NA
clone_size: few
cdr3_nt: TGTGCCAGCAAAACCAAACAAGAGACCCAGTACTTC
cdr3_aa: CASKTKQETQYF

j_call: TRBJ2-6
v_call: TRBV19
d_call: TRBD1
clone_size: many
cdr3_nt: TGTGCCAGCAGGGACAGGGTGGGCAACGTCCTGACTTTC
cdr3_aa: CASRDRVGNVLTF

j_call: TRBJ2-7
v_call: TRBV6-5
d_call: NA
clone_size: few
cdr3_nt: TGTGCCAGCACGAGAGGGGGGCCCTACGAGCAGTACTTC
cdr3_aa: CASTRGGPYEQYF

j_call: TRBJ1-2
v_call: TRBV7-9
d_call: NA
clone_size: many
cdr3_nt: TGTGCCAGCAGCGCGGGGAGGATGTTTGGCTACACCTTC
cdr3_aa: CASSAGRMFGYTF

j_call: TRBJ2-7
v_call: TRBV19
d_call: TRBD1
clone_size: NA
cdr3_nt: TGTGCCAGTGGTAACTGGGGGACAGAAATTTACTACGAGCAGTACTTC
cdr3_aa: CASGNWGTEIYYEQYF

j_call: TRBJ2-5
v_call: TRBV6-2/TRBV6-3
d_call: NA
clone_size: many
cdr3_nt: TGTGCCAGCAGTTCCGAGACTAAGACCCAGTACTTC
cdr3_aa: CASSSETKTQYF

j_call: TRBJ1-6
v_call: TRBV5-1
d_call: NA
clone_size: NA
cdr3_nt: TGCGCCAGCAGGTTCCTAGCGGAGAGCTCTAATTCACCCCTCCACTTT
cdr3_aa: CASRFLAESSNSPLHF

j_call: TRBJ2-7
v_call: TRBV7-2
d_call: TRBD2
clone_size: NA
cdr3_nt: TGTGCCAGCAGCTTTCTAGCGGGGGGCACCGACGAGCAGTACTTC
cdr3_aa: CASSFLAGGTDEQYF

j_call: TRBJ2-7
v_call: TRBV3-1
d_call: NA
clone_size: few
cdr3_nt: TGTGCCAGCAGGATCAGGGCCGGTGTCACCTACGAGCAGTACTTC
cdr3_aa: CASRIRAGVTYEQYF

j_call: TRBJ2-7
v_call: TRBV29-1
d_call: TRBD1
clone_size: NA
cdr3_nt: TGCAGCGTTGGGGGACAGTTATCCTACGAGCAGTACTTC
cdr3_aa: CSVGGQLSYEQYF

j_call: TRBJ2-7
v_call: TRBV10-3
d_call: NA
clone_size: many
cdr3_nt: TGTGCCATCAGTGGGATCGCCGGGACGCCTTCCTACGAGCAGTACTTC
cdr3_aa: CAISGIAGTPSYEQYF

j_call: TRBJ1-5
v_call: TRBV24-1
d_call: NA
clone_size: NA
cdr3_nt: TGTGCCACCAGTGACGCGACAGGAGGTCAGCCCCAGCATTTT
cdr3_aa: CATSDATGGQPQHF

j_call: TRBJ1-1
v_call: TRBV19
d_call: TRBD1
clone_size: many
cdr3_nt: TGTGCCAGTAGTACAAGACAGGGGCCGGGGACTGAAGCTTTCTTT
cdr3_aa: CASSTRQGPGTEAFF

j_call: TRBJ2-7
v_call: TRBV29-1
d_call: NA
clone_size: many
cdr3_nt: TGCAGCGTTGCCCCTAGGTTTCAATACGAGCAGTACTTC
cdr3_aa: CSVAPRFQYEQYF

j_call: TRBJ2-7
v_call: TRBV7-2
d_call: NA
clone_size: NA
cdr3_nt: TGTGCCAGCAGCTTCGAGATCGTGGGGTTGGACGAGCAGTACTTC
cdr3_aa: CASSFEIVGLDEQYF

j_call: TRBJ1-5
v_call: TRBV7-9
d_call: TRBD1
clone_size: many
cdr3_nt: TGTGCCAGCAGCTTAGTCACCGGGACAGGGGGGTCTTATAGCAATCAGCCCCAGCATTTT
cdr3_aa: CASSLVTGTGGSYSNQPQHF

j_call: TRBJ2-5
v_call: TRBV20-1
d_call: NA
clone_size: NA
cdr3_nt: TGCAGTGCCCTCGGGGTTTTCCGCCAAGAGACCCAGTACTTC
cdr3_aa: CSALGVFRQETQYF

j_call: TRBJ1-1
v_call: TRBV12-3/TRBV12-4
d_call: TRBD1
clone_size: many
cdr3_nt: TGTGCCAGCAGTAGATCGACAGGGATTGAAGCTTTCTTT
cdr3_aa: CASSRSTGIEAFF